The TCR beta chain described here comes from a study of a mutant IDH1 vaccine in newly diagnosed glioma. Study context: Patients got their first vaccination 4-6 weeks after radiotherapy alone, or with temozolomide cycles. Before enrollment, the patients had been treated with radiotherapy alone, temozolomide alone, or both together. Most of them had received both.

The ends were cut back, 5 bases at V and 0 bases at J, with 12 bases in the middle. Germline V gene lookup returns CDR1 SGHRS and CDR2 YFSETQ. This CDR3 has 15 amino acids. Of note for this clone: Its target is not known.

Time point noted: week 23, last vaccination. Mutant IDH1 20-mer peptide, at 300 ug, made up each vaccine dose, with topical imiquimod. Here immunoSEQ multiplex PCR was the method, and the copy in TCRdb shows in-frame clones only, minus some. In the table there are around 78,000 clones, approximately 85% of which are singletons. This material consisted of PBMCs, taken from a glioma patient whose treatment included an IDH1 peptide vaccine. This TCR was recovered from a young man with glioma. Some clones in this sample may be carry-over from other donors' samples. The gene calls are TRBV5-1 and TRBJ2-1; D unclear. The DNA of the CDR3 is TGCGCCAGCAGGCCTTACCCAGACTCCTACAATGAGCAGTTCTTC. Translation gives CASRPYPDSYNEQFF.